The 22 T cell receptor beta chains listed next were all sequenced from one sample in a study of spatial heterogeneity in lung cancer. TCRdb re-analysed the 5' RACE reads in MiXCR, keeping a single row per CDR3 protein. The data hold over 2,000 distinct CDR3 sequences, with approximately 15% observed a single time. As for time point: sample taken at primary tumor resection. Findings and limits, study-wide: One measure, the expanded intratumoral alpha and beta TCR count, tracked tumor mutation counts.

Their antigens are not known. Sequenced here: lung tumor tissue, sampled at surgery. The receptors stem from a male donor with early-stage non-small cell lung cancer.

This clonotype counts as medium-sized. This chain joins TRBV28 and TRBJ2-1, with TRBD1 matching 7 bases. This CDR3 is built from 17 residues. In germline, CDR1 is MDHEN, CDR2 SYDVKM. Unmatched junction bases numbered 14, after V lost 5 bases and J lost 4 bases. CDR3 region: CASSPLSQGPSYNEQFF. As DNA, the CDR3 is TGTGCCAGCAGTCCCCTCTCACAGGGGCCCTCTTACAATGAGCAGTTCTTC. The whole variable domain, remainder taken from reference TRBV28 and TRBJ2-1, is DVKVTQSSRYLVKRTGEKVFLECVQDMDHENMFWYRQDPGLGLRLIYFSYDVKMKEKGDIPEGYSVSREKKERFSLILESASTNQTSMYLCASSPLSQGPSYNEQFFGPGTRLTVL.

Judged by abundance, this clonotype is medium-sized. V gene TRBV20-1 combines with J gene TRBJ2-7; TRBD1 is a possible D gene (6 bases). The CDR3 has 15 amino acids. V dropped 2 bases and J dropped 5 bases, with 19 bases sitting between them. Germline lookup yields CDR1 DFQATT and CDR2 SNEGSKA (reference sequence). CDR3 residues: CSARLSTGIVHEQYF. Here the CDR3 DNA reads TGCAGTGCTAGATTGTCGACAGGAATAGTCCACGAGCAGTACTTC.

The gene calls are TRBV29-1 and TRBJ2-1; a weak D match, TRBD1 (7 bases). Between the trimmed V and J ends, which lost 7 bases and 9 bases, there was a span of 19 bases. The CDR3 is 13 residues long. In germline, CDR1 is SQVTM, CDR2 ANQGSEA. The CDR3 sequence is CSGVTSQGGEQFF. The CDR3 DNA sequence: TGCAGCGGTGTTACTTCTCAGGGGGGTGAGCAGTTCTTC.

Judged by abundance, this clonotype is medium-sized (0.01 to 0.1%). The CDR3: CSVGGGNNQPQHF. The CDR3 DNA follows: TGCAGCGTTGGGGGGGGGAACAATCAGCCCCAGCATTTT. The chain carries TRBV29-1 and TRBJ1-5; a possible D gene is TRBD1 (5 bases). V lost 4 bases, J lost 3 bases, and 10 bases lay in between. CDR1 is SQVTM and CDR2 is ANQGSEA in the germline V gene. There are 13 residues in the CDR3.

This clonotype is labeled large. This chain uses TRBV12-3 or TRBV12-4 with TRBJ2-7; 7 bases map to TRBD2. V trimming: 3 bases; J trimming: 0 bases; junction bases outside the gene matches: 2. The CDR3 runs 14 residues. The CDR3 loop is CASSLASGSYEQYF. The DNA of the CDR3 is TGTGCCAGCAGTTTGGCTAGCGGCTCCTACGAGCAGTACTTC.

This sequence joins TRBV6-5 and TRBJ1-1, with D perhaps matching TRBD1 (5 bases). The CDR3 length is 13 residues. Germline CDR1 and CDR2: MNHEY and SVGAGI. V was pared by 0 bases and J by 7 bases, with 9 bases between. CDR3 nucleotides: TGTGCCAGCAGTTACTCGGGGGTAGGTGAAGCTTTCTTT. Translating gives CASSYSGVGEAFF.

This clonotype is medium-sized (0.01 to 0.1%) by share. This rearrangement joins TRBV28 to TRBJ1-2; possibly TRBD1 for D (5 bases). Germline loops: CDR1 MDHEN, CDR2 SYDVKM. CDR3 length: 14 residues. With 3 bases removed from V and 5 bases from J, the gap between germline ends came to 13 bases. CDR3 sequence (DNA): TGTGCCAGCAGTTTTGCCGCAGGGAAATATGGCTACACCTTC. It specifies CASSFAAGKYGYTF.

In this sample, this clonotype is medium-sized (0.01 to 0.1%). The chain combines TRBV20-1 with TRBJ1-5; tentative D call: TRBD1 (6 bases). CDR3 size: 14 residues. V lost 5 bases to trimming and J lost 5 bases, with 16 bases between them. Germline CDR1 and CDR2: DFQATT and SNEGSKA (reference sequence). The CDR3 here is CSAPPDRLDQPQHF. The CDR3 region has the DNA TGCAGTGCTCCACCGGACAGATTAGATCAGCCCCAGCATTTT.

This clonotype ranks as large. The chain couples TRBV20-1 to TRBJ2-5; D may correspond to TRBD1 or TRBD2 (6 bases each). Germline loops: CDR1 DFQATT, CDR2 SNEGSKA (reference sequence). Deletions cut 7 bases from V and 3 bases from J, with 12 bases between. The CDR3 runs 12 residues. Here the CDR3 reads CSDRDSEETQYF. The CDR3 DNA is TGCAGTGACAGGGACTCTGAAGAGACCCAGTACTTC.

This clonotype is judged medium-sized. The chain is built from TRBV6-5 and TRBJ2-3, with 7 bases that match TRBD1. Germline V gene sequence: CDR1 MNHEY, CDR2 SVGAGI. CDR3 length equals 14 residues. V shed 4 bases, J shed 4 bases, and the junction held 5 bases outside the gene matches. CDR3 protein: CASSSQGSSDTQYF. CDR3 nucleotides: TGTGCCAGCAGTTCACAGGGGAGTTCAGATACGCAGTATTTT.

The rearrangement links TRBV29-1 to TRBJ2-3, with D hard to call. Germline assignment: CDR1 SQVTM and CDR2 ANQGSEA. The CDR3 loop spans 12 amino acids. V lost 5 bases and J lost 0, with 6 bases in between. This chain's CDR3 is CSVYGSTDTQYF. The CDR3 bases are TGCAGCGTTTACGGGAGCACAGATACGCAGTATTTT.

This clonotype is large. This chain links TRBV3-1 with TRBJ2-1; D gene uncertain. This CDR3 region has 13 residues. Germline V gene lookup returns CDR1 LGHDT and CDR2 YNNKEL (reference sequence). Trimming stripped 1 base from V and 7 bases from J, with 8 bases between. The CDR3 coding sequence is TGTGCCAGCAGCCAAGCGTCTCGTAATGAGCAGTTCTTC. It specifies CASSQASRNEQFF.

In its sample, this clonotype is medium-sized. The V call is TRBV20-1, the J call TRBJ2-5, with D maybe TRBD2 (6 bases). Looked up from germline, CDR1 is DFQATT and CDR2 is SNEGSKA (reference sequence). The CDR3 has 13 residues. Here the CDR3 reads CTLGRGVQETQYF. In DNA form, the CDR3 reads TGCACCCTTGGGCGGGGCGTTCAAGAGACCCAGTACTTC.

This clonotype is medium-sized. The chain uses TRBV19 and TRBJ2-1, with 11 bases that match TRBD2. Germline assignment: CDR1 LNHDA and CDR2 SQIVND (reference sequence). This CDR3 is 15 amino acids long. J was trimmed by 7 bases and V by 4 bases; bases with no gene match: 6. The CDR3 region is CASSTTSGRSNEQFF. In DNA form, the CDR3 reads TGTGCCAGTAGTACCACTAGCGGGAGAAGTAATGAGCAGTTCTTC.

This clonotype is labeled medium-sized. The CDR3 DNA follows: TGCGCCAGCAGCCGGGGGGGCACTGAAGCTTTCTTT. It translates to CASSRGGTEAFF. The chain employs TRBV5-1 and TRBJ1-1; D may be TRBD1 (5 bases). Looked up from germline, CDR1 is SGHRS and CDR2 is YFSETQ. The CDR3 contains 12 residues. V was shortened by 4 bases and J by 4 bases, with 8 bases between the two germline ends.

By share, this clonotype ranks as medium-sized. The J gene is TRBJ1-2, the V gene TRBV7-8; maybe TRBD1 (6 bases). Germline loops: CDR1 SGHVS, CDR2 FQNEAQ. Trimming shortened V by 5 bases and J by 8 bases, and 18 bases separated the two germline ends. The CDR3 has 14 amino acids. CDR3 protein: CASSPAQGRGGYTF. CDR3 coding DNA: TGTGCCAGCAGCCCCGCACAGGGCCGCGGCGGCTACACCTTC.

In its sample, this clonotype is medium-sized. The genes are TRBV24-1 and TRBJ2-1; 8 nucleotides agree with TRBD2. CDR1 is KGHDR and CDR2 is SFDVKD in the germline V gene. The CDR3 extends over 14 amino acids. The ends lost 9 bases at V and 9 bases at J; junction bases unmatched: 12. CDR3 bases: TGTGCCACCGGGACCGGGACTAGGAGAAGTGAGCAGTTCTTC. Protein product: CATGTGTRRSEQFF.

By share, this clonotype counts as medium-sized. This sequence joins TRBV2 and TRBJ2-7; maybe TRBD1 (6 bases). The CDR3 runs to 12 residues. V was clipped by 6 bases and J by 3 bases, with 9 bases between them. Germline V gene sequence: CDR1 SNHLY, CDR2 FYNNEI. In DNA, the CDR3 is TGTGCCAGCAGGTCGGACAGCTACGAGCAGTACTTC. Its translation is CASRSDSYEQYF.

This clonotype appeared a few times. The chain has TRBV4-2 and TRBJ2-1; TRBD2 aligns across 12 bases. The germline V gene has CDR1 LGHNA and CDR2 YNFKEQ. V was clipped by 1 base and J by 9 bases; unmatched bases: 4. This CDR3 spans 15 amino acids. CDR3 bases: TGTGCCAGCAGCCAAGGACTAGCGGGAGAAATTGAGCAGTTCTTC. As protein: CASSQGLAGEIEQFF.

V usage is TRBV18 and J usage is TRBJ2-1; tentative D call: TRBD2 (5 bases). V gave up 2 bases and J gave up 5 bases, with 13 bases separating them. This CDR3 comprises 15 residues. CDR1 KGHSH and CDR2 LQKENI come from the germline V gene. The CDR3 protein is CASSPTASPDNEQFF. The CDR3 region has the DNA TGTGCCAGCTCACCAACGGCTAGCCCAGACAATGAGCAGTTCTTC.

This clonotype is medium-sized by share. The CDR3 DNA reads as TGTGCCAGCAGTTGGGACAGCTCTGGGGCCAACGTCCTGACTTTC. It yields the protein CASSWDSSGANVLTF. This chain connects TRBV6-2 or TRBV6-3 to TRBJ2-6; 7 nucleotides line up with TRBD1. Germline values: CDR1 MNHEY, CDR2 SVGEGT. The CDR3 is 15 residues long. Trimming removed 4 bases from V and 0 bases from J; junction bases left unmatched: 0.

This clonotype is large. The chain couples TRBV6-2 or TRBV6-3 to TRBJ1-1; 7 bases line up with TRBD1. V lost 6 bases, J lost 11 bases, and 6 bases stayed unmatched. CDR1 is MNHEY and CDR2 is SVGEGT in the germline V gene. This CDR3 contains 11 residues. CDR3 in DNA: TGTGCCAGCAGAGATACAGGGGTGGCTTTCTTT. Protein: CASRDTGVAFF.